One sample yielded the 29 T cell receptor beta chains listed below, sequenced in a study of memory CD4+ T cells and cytomegalovirus serostatus (dated by TCRdb to the late 2010s). A FACSAria II was used to sort memory CD4+ T cells, defined as single viable CD3+CD4+CD8-CD45RO+ cells. Receptors were amplified or captured by the immunoSEQ multiplex PCR assay. This immuneACCESS table, as held by TCRdb, lists in-frame sequences with V and J called but not all clones. Of the missing ones, under half trace to an unresolved V gene in checked studies; the others have no known cause. For this sample there are fewer than 35,000 clones; 60% to 85% appear just once. The ten largest clones represent about 1% of the sample. Sequencing used memory CD4+ T cells from blood. Receptors were obtained from an adult in good health and CMV-seronegative.

The chain combines TRBV5-6 with TRBJ2-7; TRBD1 agrees at 10 bases. Germline assignment: CDR1 SGHDT and CDR2 YYEEEE. J was trimmed by 3 bases and V by 3 bases; bases with no gene match: 6. The CDR3 runs 15 residues. CDR3 protein: CASSYIGTGDYEQYF. In nucleotides, the CDR3 is TGTGCCAGCAGCTACATTGGGACAGGGGACTACGAGCAGTACTTC.

The chain couples TRBV10-3 to TRBJ2-2; 11 positions agree with TRBD2. In germline, CDR1 is ENHRY, CDR2 SYGVKD. CDR3 size: 14 residues. V gave up 10 bases and J gave up 3 bases; unmatched junction bases: 4. The CDR3 is CASSGGVDTGELFF. In DNA form, the CDR3 reads TGTGCCAGTAGCGGGGGGGTTGACACCGGGGAGCTGTTTTTT.

This chain links TRBV6-1 with TRBJ2-7; D uncertain. CDR1 and CDR2 from the germline V gene are MNHNS and SASEGT. The CDR3 consists of 13 residues. Trimming removed 7 bases from V and 3 bases from J, with 13 bases in between. In DNA form, the CDR3 reads TGTGCCAGCATTGACCCAGTGGTCTACGAGCAGTACTTC. Translated, it gives CASIDPVVYEQYF.

V and J are TRBV19 and TRBJ1-5, with D possibly being TRBD1 (6 bases). The CDR3 runs to 15 residues. V was trimmed by 7 bases and J by 3 bases, leaving 16 bases between them. Germline V CDR1 and CDR2: LNHDA, SQIVND (reference sequence). The CDR3 region has the DNA TGTGCCAGTACCACAGGGAGTAACTCCAATCAGCCCCAGCATTTT. Residues: CASTTGSNSNQPQHF.

The chain employs TRBV23-1 and TRBJ2-2, with no clear D. TRBV23-1 falls under the ORF class, with uncertain function. The CDR3 is 13 residues long. V gave up 4 bases and J gave up 6 bases, with 9 bases separating them. CDR3 residues: CASSRDPPGELFF. As DNA, the CDR3 is TGCGCCAGCAGTCGAGACCCCCCCGGGGAGCTGTTTTTT.

This clone was counted a few times. V and J are TRBV7-2 and TRBJ1-1; possible D gene TRBD1, 5 bases. Germline assignment: CDR1 SGHTA and CDR2 FQGNSA. V lost 5 bases and J 1 base, leaving 17 bases between the germline ends. CDR3 length: 16 amino acids. The CDR3 sequence: CASSPGGSKRNTEAFF. CDR3 sequence (DNA): TGTGCCAGCAGCCCTGGGGGTTCTAAGCGGAACACTGAAGCTTTCTTT. The complete variable domain, with remaining parts taken from reference TRBV7-2 and TRBJ1-1, reads GAGVSQSPSNKVTEKGKDVELRCDPISGHTALYWYRQSLGQGLEFLIYFQGNSAPDKSGLPSDRFSAERTGGSVSTLTIQRTQQEDSAVYLCASSPGGSKRNTEAFFGQGTRLTVV.

The J gene is TRBJ1-2, the V gene TRBV4-3, with D perhaps matching TRBD1 (6 bases). Germline loops: CDR1 LGHNA, CDR2 YSLEER. V gave up 6 bases and J gave up 2 bases, with 13 bases separating them. The CDR3 sequence is 14 residues long. CDR3 nucleotides: TGCGCCAGCAGATCTGATCAGGGGAACTATGGCTACACCTTC. It codes for CASRSDQGNYGYTF.

The chain has TRBV19 and TRBJ1-5; no clear D gene. CDR1 and CDR2 from the germline V gene are LNHDA and SQIVND (reference sequence). This CDR3 contains 14 residues. Trimming pared 3 bases from V and 7 bases from J, leaving 13 bases between. In DNA, the CDR3 is TGTGCCAGTAGTATGCTCGCAGTCGAGCAGCCCCAGCATTTT. Its protein is CASSMLAVEQPQHF.

V is TRBV6-1 and J is TRBJ2-1; D unresolved. Trimming pared 7 bases from V and 0 bases from J, leaving 7 bases between. This CDR3 is built from 13 residues. Germline values: CDR1 MNHNS, CDR2 SASEGT. The CDR3 reads CASILSSYNEQFF. The DNA of the CDR3 is TGTGCCAGCATCCTAAGCTCCTACAATGAGCAGTTCTTC.

V gene TRBV5-4 combines with J gene TRBJ2-1; D remains unclear. Germline V lookup: CDR1 SGHNT, CDR2 YYREEE (reference sequence). The V gene lost 0 bases and the J gene lost 10 bases, with 5 bases spanning the gap. The CDR3 is made up of 11 amino acids. CDR3: CASSLEAEQFF. The DNA for the CDR3 is TGTGCCAGCAGCTTGGAGGCAGAGCAGTTCTTC.

The V gene is TRBV2, the J gene TRBJ2-5; TRBD2 agrees at 14 bases. V dropped 4 bases and J dropped 3; count of bases not matched to a gene: 10. The CDR3 has 18 residues. The germline V gene encodes CDR1 SNHLY and CDR2 FYNNEI. This CDR3 reads CASSASPGLAGAKETQYF. The DNA for the CDR3 is TGTGCCAGCAGTGCCTCACCGGGACTAGCGGGAGCTAAAGAGACCCAGTACTTC.

V is TRBV4-1 and J is TRBJ1-5; tentative D call: TRBD1 (6 bases). The CDR3 totals 15 residues. The V end was cut by 3 bases, the J end by 3 bases, with 12 bases between. The germline V gene has CDR1 MGHRA and CDR2 YSYEKL. The CDR3 reads CASSQGAQLNQPQHF. CDR3 in DNA: TGCGCCAGCAGCCAGGGGGCCCAACTCAATCAGCCCCAGCATTTT.

The rearrangement joins TRBV11-2 to TRBJ2-1; D is possibly TRBD2 (5 bases). The V gene's germline CDR1 is SGHAT and CDR2 FQNNGV. The CDR3 is 17 amino acids. The V end lost 1 base, the J end lost 6 bases, and 19 bases lay between the germline ends. CDR3 sequence reads: CASSLVLAVTRGNEQFF. The CDR3, as DNA: TGTGCCAGCAGCTTAGTCCTAGCCGTCACCCGGGGCAATGAGCAGTTCTTC.

The chain links TRBV19 to TRBJ2-3; TRBD2 agrees at 14 bases. The CDR3 has 18 residues. J gave up 3 bases and V 3 bases, and 8 bases lay outside the gene matches. The germline CDR1 and CDR2 sequences are LNHDA and SQIVND (reference sequence). CDR3 bases: TGTGCCAGTAGTATCGTGGGACTAGCGGGGGCTGGTACAGATACGCAGTATTTT. It yields the protein CASSIVGLAGAGTDTQYF.

A single count supports this clone. The chain has TRBV11-2 and TRBJ2-1; D remains ambiguous. The CDR3 is made up of 12 amino acids. The germline gives CDR1 SGHAT, CDR2 FQNNGV. V lost 8 bases to trimming and J lost 1 base, with 6 bases between them. The CDR3 protein is CASGRSYNEQFF. In nucleotides, the CDR3 is TGTGCCAGCGGGCGATCCTACAATGAGCAGTTCTTC.

The rearrangement links TRBV19 to TRBJ2-2; D unclear. The CDR3 totals 12 residues. CDR1 LNHDA and CDR2 SQIVND come from the germline V gene (reference sequence). V lost 3 bases to trimming and J lost 9 bases, with 8 bases between them. The CDR3 is CASSMEFRELFF. For the CDR3, the DNA is TGTGCCAGTAGTATGGAGTTCCGGGAGCTGTTTTTT.

Only one count was recorded for this clone. This chain joins TRBV5-6 and TRBJ2-5; 9 bases fit TRBD2. The CDR3 consists of 15 residues. The junction had 8 bases not matched to a gene; V was cut back by 4 bases and J by 4 bases. Germline V gene data show CDR1 as SGHDT and CDR2 as YYEEEE. The CDR3 region has the DNA TGTGCCAGCAGCCTATGGGGGACTAGCCTAGAGACCCAGTACTTC. Its translation is CASSLWGTSLETQYF.

This chain links TRBV2 with TRBJ2-1, with D perhaps given as TRBD1 or TRBD2 (5 bases each). CDR1 and CDR2 from the germline V gene are SNHLY and FYNNEI. The germline V and J ends were trimmed by 8 bases and 6 bases, with 11 bases remaining between them. The CDR3 has 12 amino acids. The DNA of the CDR3 is TGTGCCAGCGGGCCCGGGGCCAATGAGCAGTTCTTC. It yields the protein CASGPGANEQFF.

The V call is TRBV4-1, the J call TRBJ2-1; TRBD2 aligns across 13 bases. The V and J ends lost 5 bases and 8 bases, in that order; junction bases with no gene match: 9. The germline CDR1 and CDR2 sequences are MGHRA and YSYEKL. The CDR3 has 16 residues. This CDR3 reads CASSYLVGLAGDEQFF. Here the CDR3 DNA reads TGCGCCAGCAGCTACCTCGTAGGACTAGCGGGAGATGAGCAGTTCTTC.

The CDR3 spells CASSRTGAGTGELFF. The CDR3 DNA follows: TGTGCCAGCAGCAGGACAGGGGCGGGCACCGGGGAGCTGTTTTTT. The genes are TRBV6-6 and TRBJ2-2, with 9 bases matching TRBD1. The germline V gene encodes CDR1 MNHNY and CDR2 SVGAGI (reference sequence). V shed 6 bases, J shed 4 bases, and the junction held 6 bases outside the gene matches. The CDR3 has 15 residues.

The rearrangement uses TRBV6-5 and TRBJ1-2; no clear D. Germline CDR1 MNHEY, CDR2 SVGAGI. Trimming removed 5 bases from V and 3 bases from J, with 10 bases in between. This CDR3 spans 13 amino acids. The CDR3 is CASSPPNYYGYTF. CDR3 coding DNA: TGTGCCAGCAGTCCACCGAATTACTATGGCTACACCTTC.

A single count supports this clone. CDR3 region: CASSPAGGSYEQYF. CDR3 in DNA: TGCGCCAGCAGTCCTGCGGGAGGGTCCTACGAGCAGTACTTC. The chain joins TRBV10-2 to TRBJ2-7, with TRBD2 matching over 9 bases. V was pared by 5 bases and J by 1 base, with 3 bases of the junction left unmatched. Germline-derived CDR1 and CDR2 are WSHSY and SAAADI. The CDR3 has 14 residues.

This sequence joins TRBV27 and TRBJ1-2, with D perhaps matching TRBD1 (5 bases). The V and J ends lost 9 bases and 2 bases respectively, with 16 bases between them. Germline V gives CDR1 MNHEY, CDR2 SMNVEV (reference sequence). The CDR3 consists of 14 residues. CDR3 bases: TGTGCCAGTTTCGGATGGAAGGGGAACTATGGCTACACCTTC. Its protein product is CASFGWKGNYGYTF.

The chain is built from TRBV29-1 and TRBJ1-1; no clear D gene. Looked up from germline, CDR1 is SQVTM and CDR2 is ANQGSEA. This CDR3 has 11 amino acids. V gave up 7 bases and J gave up 6 bases, with 12 bases separating them. The CDR3 loop reads CSGSAASEAFF. In DNA, the CDR3 is TGCAGCGGGTCGGCGGCTTCTGAAGCTTTCTTT.

The rearrangement links TRBV6-5 to TRBJ2-7; D is perhaps TRBD1 (5 bases). The V gene's germline CDR1 is MNHEY and CDR2 SVGAGI. The CDR3 loop spans 11 amino acids. V dropped 7 bases and J dropped 7 bases, with 11 bases sitting between them. For the CDR3, the DNA is TGTGCCAGCACATGGGGCGGAGAGCAGTACTTC. Residues: CASTWGGEQYF.

This clone was recorded once. The chain links TRBV7-2 to TRBJ2-3, with no clear D. The V gene lost 4 bases and the J gene lost 3 bases, with 11 bases spanning the gap. The CDR3 is 14 residues long. CDR1 and CDR2 from the germline V gene are SGHTA and FQGNSA. Here the CDR3 reads CASSSYAETDTQYF. CDR3 nucleotides: TGTGCCAGCAGCTCCTATGCAGAGACAGATACGCAGTATTTT.

In its sample, this clone was seen once. The chain uses TRBV5-1 and TRBJ1-1; D gene uncertain. The CDR3 consists of 15 residues. V was trimmed by 0 bases and J by 1 base, leaving 10 bases between them. CDR1 and CDR2 (germline): SGHRS, YFSETQ. This CDR3 reads CASSLETASNTEAFF. The CDR3 DNA follows: TGCGCCAGCAGCTTGGAAACGGCCTCGAACACTGAAGCTTTCTTT.

Written as DNA, the CDR3 is TGTGCCAGCAGCGCGTATGGGACCGGGGAGCTGTTTTTT. Protein: CASSAYGTGELFF. The V gene is TRBV7-9, the J gene TRBJ2-2; D unresolved. The CDR3 length is 13 residues. The V gene lost 5 bases and the J gene lost 5 bases, with 9 bases spanning the gap. Per germline, CDR1 SEHNR and CDR2 FQNEAQ (reference sequence).

V is TRBV4-2 and J is TRBJ2-3; D may be TRBD1 (6 bases). This CDR3 has 16 amino acids. Trimming stripped 1 base from V and 0 bases from J, with 11 bases between. Germline V gene sequence: CDR1 LGHNA, CDR2 YNFKEQ. The CDR3 region has the DNA TGTGCCAGCAGCCAAGCCGGGACAACTAGCACAGATACGCAGTATTTT. This encodes CASSQAGTTSTDTQYF.